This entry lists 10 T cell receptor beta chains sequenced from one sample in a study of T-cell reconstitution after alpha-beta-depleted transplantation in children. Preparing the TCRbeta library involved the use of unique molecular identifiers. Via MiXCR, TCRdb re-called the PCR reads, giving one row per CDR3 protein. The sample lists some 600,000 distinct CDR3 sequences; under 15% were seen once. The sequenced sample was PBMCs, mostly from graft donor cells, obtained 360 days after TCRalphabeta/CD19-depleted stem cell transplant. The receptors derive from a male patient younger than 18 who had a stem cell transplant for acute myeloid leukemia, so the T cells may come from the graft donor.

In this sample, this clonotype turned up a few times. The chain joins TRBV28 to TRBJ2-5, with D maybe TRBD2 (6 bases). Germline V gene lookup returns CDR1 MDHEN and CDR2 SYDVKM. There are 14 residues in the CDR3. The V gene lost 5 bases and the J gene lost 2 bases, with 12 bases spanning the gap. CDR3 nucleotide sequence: TGTGCCAGCAGTCCCGCGGGGTTTCAAGAGACCCAGTACTTC. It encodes CASSPAGFQETQYF. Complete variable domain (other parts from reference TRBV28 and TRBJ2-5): DVKVTQSSRYLVKRTGEKVFLECVQDMDHENMFWYRQDPGLGLRLIYFSYDVKMKEKGDIPEGYSVSREKKERFSLILESASTNQTSMYLCASSPAGFQETQYFGPGTRLLVL.

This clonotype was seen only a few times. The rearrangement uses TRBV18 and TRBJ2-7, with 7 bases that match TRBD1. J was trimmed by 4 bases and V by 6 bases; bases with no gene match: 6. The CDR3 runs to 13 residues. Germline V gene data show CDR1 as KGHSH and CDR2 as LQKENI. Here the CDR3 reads CASSAVRGYEQYF. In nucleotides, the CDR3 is TGTGCCAGCTCTGCTGTCAGGGGGTACGAGCAGTACTTC. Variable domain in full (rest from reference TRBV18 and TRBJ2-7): NAGVMQNPRHLVRRRGQEARLRCSPMKGHSHVYWYRQLPEEGLKFMVYLQKENIIDESGMPKERFSAEFPKEGPSILRIQQVVRGDSAAYFCASSAVRGYEQYFGPGTRLTVT.

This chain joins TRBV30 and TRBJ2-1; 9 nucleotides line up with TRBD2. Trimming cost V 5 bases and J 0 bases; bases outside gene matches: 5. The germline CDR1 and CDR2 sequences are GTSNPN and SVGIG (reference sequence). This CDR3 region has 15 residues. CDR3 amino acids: CAWGSGRSSYNEQFF. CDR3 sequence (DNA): TGTGCCTGGGGGAGCGGGAGGAGCTCCTACAATGAGCAGTTCTTC.

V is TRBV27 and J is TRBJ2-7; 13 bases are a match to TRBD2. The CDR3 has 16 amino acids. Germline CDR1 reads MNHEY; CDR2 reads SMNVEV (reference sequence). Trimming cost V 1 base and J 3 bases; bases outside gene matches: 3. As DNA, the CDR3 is TGTGCCAGCAGTTTATTAGGGACTAGCGGGATCTACGAGCAGTACTTC. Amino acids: CASSLLGTSGIYEQYF.

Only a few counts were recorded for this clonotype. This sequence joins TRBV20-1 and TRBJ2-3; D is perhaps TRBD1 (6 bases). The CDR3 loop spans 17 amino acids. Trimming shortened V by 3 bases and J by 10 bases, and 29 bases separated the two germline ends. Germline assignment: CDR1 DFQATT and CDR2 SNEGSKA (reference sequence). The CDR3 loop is CSASGPPGTLMTESQYF. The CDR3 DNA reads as TGCAGTGCTAGTGGCCCCCCCGGGACACTTATGACCGAGTCGCAGTATTTT.

CDR3: CSAPLAGGPHEQYF. The CDR3 DNA follows: TGCAGTGCCCCACTAGCGGGAGGGCCCCACGAGCAGTACTTC. J is TRBJ2-7 and V is TRBV20-1; TRBD2 matches at 13 bases. V was pared by 6 bases and J by 5 bases, with 7 bases of the junction left unmatched. The CDR3 has 14 residues. The germline CDR1 and CDR2 sequences are DFQATT and SNEGSKA (reference sequence).

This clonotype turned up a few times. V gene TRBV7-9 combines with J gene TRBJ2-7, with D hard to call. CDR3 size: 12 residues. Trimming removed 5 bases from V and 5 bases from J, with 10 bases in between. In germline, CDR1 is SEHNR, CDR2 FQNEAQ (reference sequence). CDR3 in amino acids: CASSHIPHEQYF. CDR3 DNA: TGTGCCAGCAGCCATATTCCCCACGAGCAGTACTTC.

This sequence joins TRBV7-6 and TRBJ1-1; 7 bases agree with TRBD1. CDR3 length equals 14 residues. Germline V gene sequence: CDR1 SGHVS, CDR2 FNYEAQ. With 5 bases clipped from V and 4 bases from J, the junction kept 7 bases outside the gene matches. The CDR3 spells CASSTRDSLTEAFF. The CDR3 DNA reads TGTGCCAGCAGCACACGGGACAGCCTCACTGAAGCTTTCTTT.

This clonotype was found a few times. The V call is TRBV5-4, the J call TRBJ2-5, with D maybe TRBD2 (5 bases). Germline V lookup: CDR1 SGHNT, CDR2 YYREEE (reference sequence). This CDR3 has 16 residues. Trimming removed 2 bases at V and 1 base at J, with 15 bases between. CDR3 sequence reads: CASSLLSSGAQETQYF. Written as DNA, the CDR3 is TGTGCCAGCAGCTTACTCTCCAGCGGAGCCCAAGAGACCCAGTACTTC.

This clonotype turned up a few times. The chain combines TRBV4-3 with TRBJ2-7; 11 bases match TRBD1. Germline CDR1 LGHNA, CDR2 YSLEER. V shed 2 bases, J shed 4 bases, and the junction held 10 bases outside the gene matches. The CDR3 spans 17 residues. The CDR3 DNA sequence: TGCGCCAGCAGCCAAAGTTCCTCGGGACAGGGGGTATACGAGCAGTACTTC. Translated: CASSQSSSGQGVYEQYF.